Below, 19 T cell receptor beta chains from the same sample are listed, as sequenced in a study of blood T cell repertoires in COVID-19. Method: immunoSEQ multiplex PCR; TCRdb's copy keeps in-frame clones and lacks some. The repertoire holds about 36,000 clones, with just under 85% as singletons. Material: peripheral blood. The receptors were sampled from a human donor in a cohort sampled during active COVID-19.

This chain links TRBV25-1 with TRBJ1-2; no clear D. Trimming pared 1 base from V and 8 bases from J, leaving 14 bases between. This CDR3 comprises 14 residues. CDR1 is MGHDK and CDR2 is SYGVNS in the germline V gene. For the CDR3, the DNA is TGTGCCAGCAGTGAATGGAAGGGAGACTTAGGCTACACCTTC. As protein: CASSEWKGDLGYTF.

The chain uses TRBV4-3 and TRBJ2-1; 8 bases line up with TRBD1. Germline V gives CDR1 LGHNA, CDR2 YSLEER. V shed 0 bases, J shed 4 bases, and the junction held 5 bases outside the gene matches. The CDR3 is made up of 16 amino acids. The CDR3 region is CASSQDRDRKYNEQFF. The CDR3 bases are TGCGCCAGCAGCCAAGACCGGGACAGGAAATACAATGAGCAGTTCTTC.

V gene TRBV28 combines with J gene TRBJ1-5; no clear D. V was clipped by 3 bases and J by 5 bases, with 11 bases between them. This CDR3 has 14 residues. Per the germline V gene, CDR1 is MDHEN and CDR2 is SYDVKM. CDR3 coding DNA: TGTGCCAGCAGTTTTGCGGGATTGGATCAGCCCCAGCATTTT. Protein: CASSFAGLDQPQHF.

The gene calls are TRBV6-5 and TRBJ2-7; 7 nucleotides match TRBD2. Germline-derived CDR1 and CDR2 are MNHEY and SVGAGI. The CDR3 runs to 14 residues. With V trimmed by 6 bases and J by 3 bases, 8 bases remained unmatched. The DNA for the CDR3 is TGTGCCAGCAGACCAACGGGAGGTTTCTACGAGCAGTACTTC. Translating it yields CASRPTGGFYEQYF.

This chain uses TRBV4-2 with TRBJ2-5, with D perhaps TRBD2 (7 bases). Germline CDR1 and CDR2: LGHNA and YNFKEQ. This CDR3 spans 16 amino acids. Trimming shortened V by 0 bases and J by 5 bases, and 16 bases separated the two germline ends. The CDR3 reads CASSQDIGGPAETQYF. The CDR3 DNA is TGTGCCAGCAGCCAAGATATCGGGGGGCCGGCGGAGACCCAGTACTTC.

The chain is built from TRBV4-2 and TRBJ1-4; maybe TRBD1 (5 bases). The V and J ends lost 4 bases and 8 bases respectively, with 17 bases between them. Germline CDR1 reads LGHNA; CDR2 reads YNFKEQ. CDR3 size: 15 residues. The CDR3 DNA reads as TGTGCCAGCAGCCCGGGAGGGACGGCGGGGGAAAAACTGTTTTTT. This translates into CASSPGGTAGEKLFF.

J is TRBJ2-3 and V is TRBV27; 9 nucleotides match TRBD2. The CDR3 covers 18 residues. Germline V CDR1 and CDR2: MNHEY, SMNVEV (reference sequence). Unmatched junction bases numbered 14, after V lost 2 bases and J lost 5 bases. The CDR3 is CASSLDGLASRLGDTQYF. As DNA, the CDR3 is TGTGCCAGCAGTTTAGACGGACTAGCGAGCCGATTAGGAGATACGCAGTATTTT.

The V and J genes are TRBV30 and TRBJ1-4; no reliable D call. Trimming left V 2 bases short and J 6 bases short, with 13 bases between. The germline V gene encodes CDR1 GTSNPN and CDR2 SVGIG (reference sequence). The CDR3 runs to 14 residues. Written as DNA, the CDR3 is TGTGCCTGGAGTCTGAGGGTAGTGGATGAAAAACTGTTTTTT. Protein sequence: CAWSLRVVDEKLFF.

The chain couples TRBV5-5 to TRBJ2-3; 8 nucleotides match TRBD2. After removal of 0 bases from V and 3 bases from J, the junction contained 6 bases not matched to a gene. This CDR3 region has 16 residues. Germline V gives CDR1 SGHKS, CDR2 YYEKEE (reference sequence). This CDR3 is CASSLAAGGGTDTQYF. Written as DNA, the CDR3 is TGTGCCAGCAGCTTGGCGGCGGGGGGCGGGACAGATACGCAGTATTTT.

This rearrangement joins TRBV11-3 to TRBJ1-1; the D gene is possibly TRBD1 (6 bases). The V gene's germline CDR1 is SGHNT and CDR2 YENEEA. V was pared by 4 bases and J by 0 bases, with 12 bases between. This CDR3 has 15 residues. CDR3 in amino acids: CASSSAGTLNTEAFF. CDR3 bases: TGTGCCAGCAGCTCCGCCGGGACATTGAACACTGAAGCTTTCTTT.

This chain's CDR3 is CASRGQGEAGNIQYF. In DNA form, the CDR3 reads TGTGCCAGCAGAGGACAGGGGGAGGCGGGAAACATTCAGTACTTC. J is TRBJ2-4 and V is TRBV21-1; TRBD1, the table's D call, was not compared with the DNA. TRBV21-1 is flagged as a pseudogene. CDR3 length: 15 residues.

The chain carries TRBV28 and TRBJ2-2; D gene ambiguous. This CDR3 region has 14 residues. Trimming removed 6 bases from V and 5 bases from J, with 13 bases in between. Germline CDR1 is MDHEN and CDR2 is SYDVKM. DNA for the CDR3: TGTGCCAGCAGATCCGGGTCCGGGACCGGGGAGCTGTTTTTT. This encodes CASRSGSGTGELFF.

The table lists this clone with a few counts. The chain joins TRBV10-2 to TRBJ1-5; possible D gene TRBD1, 6 bases. Germline CDR1 and CDR2: WSHSY and SAAADI. The CDR3 extends over 15 amino acids. V was pared by 3 bases and J by 5 bases, with 14 bases between. Written as DNA, the CDR3 is TGCGCCAGCAGTGAATACAGGGTAGGCGATCAGCCCCAGCATTTT. Translated, it gives CASSEYRVGDQPQHF.

This clone came up a few times. V gene TRBV4-2 combines with J gene TRBJ1-5, with 9 bases identical to TRBD1. Trimming took 1 base from V and 4 from J; bases not matched to a gene: 5. Germline V gene lookup returns CDR1 LGHNA and CDR2 YNFKEQ. The CDR3 consists of 16 residues. The CDR3 loop is CASSQALGQGNQPQHF. The CDR3, as DNA: TGTGCCAGCAGCCAAGCGCTTGGACAGGGGAATCAGCCCCAGCATTTT.

This clone was seen a few times. The rearrangement uses TRBV30 and TRBJ1-1; D call uncertain. Trimming took off 2 bases at V and 7 bases at J, with 11 bases between the two ends. This CDR3 spans 12 amino acids. Germline V gene data show CDR1 as GTSNPN and CDR2 as SVGIG (reference sequence). In nucleotides, the CDR3 is TGTGCCTGGAGTAGGTCCAGGTTTGAAGCTTTCTTT. As protein: CAWSRSRFEAFF. Full variable domain (outside the CDR3, taken from reference TRBV30 and TRBJ1-1): SQTIHQWPATLVQPVGSPLSLECTVEGTSNPNLYWYRQAAGRGLQLLFYSVGIGQISSEVPQNLSASRPQDRQFILSSKKLLLSDSGFYLCAWSRSRFEAFFGQGTRLTVV.

The V call is TRBV19, the J call TRBJ2-7; 9 bases agree with TRBD1. The V and J ends lost 10 bases and 6 bases, in that order; junction bases with no gene match: 10. CDR1 is LNHDA, CDR2 SQIVND, per germline (reference sequence). The CDR3 is 13 residues long. CDR3 region: CATTGTGSFEQYF. The CDR3 bases are TGTGCCACTACCGGGACAGGGTCATTCGAGCAGTACTTC.

V is TRBV9 and J is TRBJ1-2; D might be TRBD1 (5 bases). The CDR3 sequence is 14 residues long. CDR1 SGDLS and CDR2 YYNGEE come from the germline V gene. Trimming pared 4 bases from V and 4 bases from J, leaving 14 bases between. CDR3 DNA: TGTGCCAGCAGCACATCACAGGAAGGCTATGGCTACACCTTC. Encoded protein: CASSTSQEGYGYTF.

The chain combines TRBV21-1 with TRBJ1-3. TRBV21-1 is annotated as a pseudogene. The CDR3 sequence is 15 residues long. The DNA of the CDR3 is TGTGCCAGCAGCAAAGACGGAGCCTCCGGAAACACCATATATTTT. Protein sequence: CASSKDGASGNTIYF.

CDR3 coding DNA: TGTGCCAGCAGCTTACAATCGTCCAGGATCACAGATACGCAGTATTTT. Translating gives CASSLQSSRITDTQYF. This chain connects TRBV7-2 to TRBJ2-3; D ambiguous. This CDR3 is 16 amino acids long. The germline V gene has CDR1 SGHTA and CDR2 FQGNSA. Between the trimmed V and J ends, which lost 2 bases and 2 bases, there was a span of 14 bases.